The sequence of this TCR beta chain was determined in a study of T cells in Graves' hyperthyroidism and ophthalmopathy. The table lists this clonotype with a count of one. RNA transcripts were the template for amplifying TCR beta CDR3 regions. In the first-round RT-PCR of the TCR CDR3, the HTBI primer set was used. TCRdb redid the calling of the multiplex PCR reads with MiXCR, one entry per CDR3 protein. The sample holds 500,000 or so distinct CDR3 sequences; about 16% are singletons and the top ten take about 29%. With duration under 3 months, ophthalmopathy was active: Clinical Activity Score at least 3, NOSPECS at least 4. Together with thyroid ultrasound, orbital computed tomography, serum thyroxine and TRAb, clinical symptoms were used for diagnoses. The specimen was blood. This sequence originates from a woman in her twenties or thirties with Graves' ophthalmopathy.

Here the CDR3 reads CATSRDGSNTGELFF. The CDR3 DNA sequence: TGTGCCACCAGCAGAGACGGCAGTAACACCGGGGAGCTGTTTTTT. V is TRBV15 and J is TRBJ2-2; D is unresolved. Trimming left V 0 bases short and J 2 bases short, with 7 bases between. CDR1 is LNHNV and CDR2 is YYDKDF in the germline V gene (reference sequence). The length of the CDR3 is 15 residues.